This T cell receptor beta chain was profiled in a study of CD8 T cells in ankylosing spondylitis. TCRdb reanalysed the 5' RACE reads using MiXCR and keeps one entry per CDR3 protein. The data contain 450,000 to 550,000 distinct CDR3 sequences, 5.3% of them singletons. Notes on the study in general: Seemingly characteristic of ankylosing spondylitis blood was a TCR beta motif consisting of 7 or 8 highly homologous variants.

Germline CDR1 reads MNHNS; CDR2 reads SASEGT. V shed 8 bases and J shed 7 bases, with 20 bases lying between them. CDR3 length: 14 residues. This clonotype was detected many times. What it recognizes is unknown. V and J are TRBV6-1 and TRBJ1-2, with D unclear. The clonotype comes from a male donor with ankylosing spondylitis. Sequencing was carried out using blood, either unsorted or a sorted T cell fraction (not recorded which). CDR3 coding DNA: TGTGCCAGCGCACCCGTCTCGGGGTTTTCTGGCTACACCTTC. It specifies CASAPVSGFSGYTF.